This T cell receptor (beta chain) was profiled in a study of blood T cell repertoires in COVID-19. Source study methods: Reference gene primer amplification gave estimated nucleated cell counts. Clones were sequenced by immunoSEQ multiplex PCR, and TCRdb holds only the in-frame ones, with some missing. The V and J calls and clone size were taken over from that table, and D and trimming were inferred from the DNA. The repertoire holds around 250,000 clones, roughly nine tenths seen once, with 4.6% in the top ten. Trimming took 1 base from V and 4 from J, leaving 10 bases between them. Germline assignment: CDR1 LGHDT and CDR2 YNNKEL (reference sequence). The CDR3 sequence is 15 residues long.

The chain recombines TRBV3-1 (or the pseudogene TRBV3-2) with TRBJ1-4; D is unresolved. The clonotype comes from a woman in her 40s who had recovered from COVID-19. Input material: peripheral blood. CDR3 sequence (DNA): TGTGCCAGCAGCCAAGCCATTACGGGTAATGAAAAACTGTTTTTT. This translates into CASSQAITGNEKLFF.